The 3 T cell receptor beta chains given below trace back to one sample, sequenced in a study of Ad26.COV2.S vaccination and SARS-CoV-2 variants (dated by TCRdb to the early 2020s). The method was the immunoSEQ multiplex PCR assay. TCRdb carries this immuneACCESS record with in-frame sequences only. Its versions omit some clonotypes, under half of them owing to an unresolved V gene in the studies checked, with the rest unexplained. Present in this sample are roughly 350,000 clones, 70% to 90% of which were seen just once. The top ten clonotypes cover about 11% of the sample. This specimen's treatment or condition label, interpreted: over 15 received Ad26.COV2.S at low or high dose, single or two shots; five or six received placebo; per-sample allocation not given. Repertoires of vaccine and placebo recipients were sequenced from samples collected on day 63 after the first injection. The sample in question was peripheral blood, obtained in a trial of Ad26.COV2.S vaccine versus placebo. These receptors all stem from a person between 18 and 65 years old who received the Ad26.COV2.S COVID-19 vaccine or a placebo.

This chain links TRBV15 with TRBJ1-3, with 8 bases matching TRBD1. Germline V CDR1 and CDR2: LNHNV, YYDKDF (reference sequence). This CDR3 has 17 amino acids. Trimming removed 0 bases from V and 5 bases from J; junction bases left unmatched: 9. In DNA form, the CDR3 reads TGTGCCACCAGCAGAGACCAAGGGACAGGCCAACGAAACACCATATATTTT. This gives the protein CATSRDQGTGQRNTIYF.

The V and J genes are TRBV10-3 and TRBJ1-1, with D possibly TRBD1 on 6 matching bases. Germline CDR1 reads ENHRY; CDR2 reads SYGVKD. Trimming shortened V by 6 bases and J by 5 bases, and 10 bases separated the two germline ends. The CDR3 consists of 12 residues. The CDR3 region has the DNA TGTGCCATCAGAGGGGGAGTAACTGAAGCTTTCTTT. Its protein product is CAIRGGVTEAFF.

Turning to this clone: Additional DNA sequences in this sample encode the identical CDR3. The V gene is TRBV19, the J gene TRBJ2-7, with 7 bases aligning to TRBD2. There are 14 residues in the CDR3. Germline CDR1 LNHDA, CDR2 SQIVND (reference sequence). The V segment lost 3 bases and the J segment 0 bases; nucleotides outside the gene matches: 2. CDR3 residues: CASSMGGSSYEQYF. The DNA of the CDR3 is TGTGCCAGTAGTATGGGAGGGTCCTCCTACGAGCAGTACTTC.